The present TCR beta chain was sequenced within a study of blood T cell repertoires in COVID-19. About the research overall: Nucleic acid was either cDNA or gDNA, and it came from T cells, B-cell-depleted T cells, or PBMCs.

Germline V gene sequence: CDR1 LNHDA, CDR2 SQIVND (reference sequence). The CDR3 is 15 amino acids. V lost 5 bases and J 5 bases, leaving 18 bases between the germline ends. Clones were read by immunoSEQ multiplex PCR, and TCRdb kept only the in-frame ones, dropping some. Seen here are approximately 97,000 clones, around 85% observed once, and the top ten hold roughly 40%. Input material: peripheral blood. The V call is TRBV19, the J call TRBJ1-1; no firm D call. This TCR was sampled from a man aged 80 or over with acute or convalescent COVID-19. The CDR3 region has the DNA TGTGCCAGTAGTCCTACCGTCCGGAGAGTTACTGAAGCTTTCTTT. It yields the protein CASSPTVRRVTEAFF.